The clone carrying this T cell receptor (beta chain) has more than one count but fewer than ten. Its antigen is as yet unknown. The data stem from a study of blood T cells in healthy people across ages. Study results and caveats: Naive CD4+ cell counts and diversity both ran higher in long-lived than in aged donors.

Then a second PCR, running roughly 7 to 11 cycles, was carried out with a sample-barcoded 5' primer and a J-beta primer mix. One entry per CDR3 protein results from TCRdb running MiXCR on the 5' RACE reads. Of hundreds of thousands of distinct CDR3 sequences in the sample, about 53% were seen once. This CDR3 has 15 residues. V was pared by 0 bases and J by 14 bases, with 22 bases between. Per germline, CDR1 SGHRS and CDR2 YFSETQ. The chain joins TRBV5-1 to TRBJ2-3; D is possibly TRBD1 or TRBD2 (5 bases each). Sequences were obtained from blood. The receptor's source is an elderly man in good health. CDR3 protein: CASSLAGEGHRYAYF. For the CDR3, the DNA is TGCGCCAGCAGCTTGGCCGGAGAGGGGCACAGATACGCGTATTTT.